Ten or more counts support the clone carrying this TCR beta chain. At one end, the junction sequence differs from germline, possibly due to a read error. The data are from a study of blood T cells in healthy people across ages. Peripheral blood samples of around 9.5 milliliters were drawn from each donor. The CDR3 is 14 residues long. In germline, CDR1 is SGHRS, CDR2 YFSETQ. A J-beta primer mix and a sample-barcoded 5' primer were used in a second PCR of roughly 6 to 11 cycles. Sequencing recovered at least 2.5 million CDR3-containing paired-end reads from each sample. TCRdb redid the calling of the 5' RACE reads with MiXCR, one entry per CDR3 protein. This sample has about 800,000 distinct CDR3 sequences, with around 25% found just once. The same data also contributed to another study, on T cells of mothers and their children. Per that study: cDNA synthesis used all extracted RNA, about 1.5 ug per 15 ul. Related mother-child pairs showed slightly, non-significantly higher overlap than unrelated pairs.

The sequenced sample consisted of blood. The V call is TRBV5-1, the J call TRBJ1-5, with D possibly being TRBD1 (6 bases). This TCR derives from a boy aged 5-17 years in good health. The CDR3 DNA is TGTGCCAGCAGCTTCGGGCAGGGGAATCAGCCCCAGCATTTT. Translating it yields CASSFGQGNQPQHF.